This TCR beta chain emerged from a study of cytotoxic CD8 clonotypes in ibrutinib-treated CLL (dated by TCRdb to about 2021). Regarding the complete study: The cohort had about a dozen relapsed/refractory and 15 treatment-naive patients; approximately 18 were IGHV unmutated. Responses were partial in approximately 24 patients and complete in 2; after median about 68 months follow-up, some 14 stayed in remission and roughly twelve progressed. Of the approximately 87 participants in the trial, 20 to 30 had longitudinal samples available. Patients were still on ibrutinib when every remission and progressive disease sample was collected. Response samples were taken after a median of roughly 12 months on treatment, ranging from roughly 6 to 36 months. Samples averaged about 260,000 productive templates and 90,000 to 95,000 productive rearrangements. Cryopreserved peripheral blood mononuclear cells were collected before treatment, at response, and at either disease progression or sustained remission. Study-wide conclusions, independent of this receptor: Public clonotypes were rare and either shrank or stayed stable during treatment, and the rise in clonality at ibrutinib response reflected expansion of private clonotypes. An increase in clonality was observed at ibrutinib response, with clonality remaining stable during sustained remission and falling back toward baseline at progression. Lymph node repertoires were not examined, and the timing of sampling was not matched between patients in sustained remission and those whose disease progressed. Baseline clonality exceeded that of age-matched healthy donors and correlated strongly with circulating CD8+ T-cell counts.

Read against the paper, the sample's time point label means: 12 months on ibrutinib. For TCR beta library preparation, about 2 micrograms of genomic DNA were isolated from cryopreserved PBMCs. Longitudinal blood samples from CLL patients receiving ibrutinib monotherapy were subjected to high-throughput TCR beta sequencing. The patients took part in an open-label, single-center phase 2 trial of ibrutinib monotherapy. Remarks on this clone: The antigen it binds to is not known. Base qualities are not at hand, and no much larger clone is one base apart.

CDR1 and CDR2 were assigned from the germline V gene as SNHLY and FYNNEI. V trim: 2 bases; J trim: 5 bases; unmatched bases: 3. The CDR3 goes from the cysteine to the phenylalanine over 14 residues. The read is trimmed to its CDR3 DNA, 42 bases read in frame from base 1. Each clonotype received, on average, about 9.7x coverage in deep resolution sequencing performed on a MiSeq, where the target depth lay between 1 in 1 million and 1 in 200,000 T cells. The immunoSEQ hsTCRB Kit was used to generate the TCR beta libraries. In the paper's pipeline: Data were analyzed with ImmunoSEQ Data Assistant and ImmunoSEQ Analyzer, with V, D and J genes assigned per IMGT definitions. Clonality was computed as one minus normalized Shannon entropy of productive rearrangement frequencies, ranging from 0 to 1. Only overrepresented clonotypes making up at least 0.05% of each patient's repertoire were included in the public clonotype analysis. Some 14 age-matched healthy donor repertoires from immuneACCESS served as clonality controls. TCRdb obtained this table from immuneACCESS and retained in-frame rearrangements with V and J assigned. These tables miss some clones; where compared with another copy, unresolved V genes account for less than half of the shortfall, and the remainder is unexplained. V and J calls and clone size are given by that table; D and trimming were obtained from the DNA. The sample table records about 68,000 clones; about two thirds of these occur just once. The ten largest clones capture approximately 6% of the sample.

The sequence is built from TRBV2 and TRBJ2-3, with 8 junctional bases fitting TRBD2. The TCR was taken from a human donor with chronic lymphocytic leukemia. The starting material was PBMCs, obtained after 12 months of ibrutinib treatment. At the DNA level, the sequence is TGTGCCAGCAGTGAACAAGCGGGGGAAGATACGCAGTATTTT. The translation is CASSEQAGEDTQYF.